This T cell receptor beta chain comes out of a study of siplizumab effects on memory and regulatory T cells. V shed 8 bases and J shed 0 bases, with 11 bases lying between them. CDR1 and CDR2 (germline): MGHDK, SYGVNS. CDR3 size: 14 residues. A remark on this clone: Its antigen is unknown.

The study, taken as a whole, reports: The average Treg-derived proportion among mappable alloreactive CD4+ clones was about 70% with siplizumab versus 25% to 30% in controls.

Only in-frame clones appear in the TCRdb table, and some are missing; sequencing was by immunoSEQ multiplex PCR. The sample carries approximately 50,000 clones, 85% to 95% recorded once. The clonotype originates from a human donor in good health. The chain joins TRBV25-1 to TRBJ2-1; perhaps TRBD1 as D (5 bases). Sequencing used CD8+ T cells sorted from blood. CDR3 sequence: CASVPDSSYNEQFF. The DNA for the CDR3 is TGTGCCAGCGTTCCTGACAGCTCCTACAATGAGCAGTTCTTC.